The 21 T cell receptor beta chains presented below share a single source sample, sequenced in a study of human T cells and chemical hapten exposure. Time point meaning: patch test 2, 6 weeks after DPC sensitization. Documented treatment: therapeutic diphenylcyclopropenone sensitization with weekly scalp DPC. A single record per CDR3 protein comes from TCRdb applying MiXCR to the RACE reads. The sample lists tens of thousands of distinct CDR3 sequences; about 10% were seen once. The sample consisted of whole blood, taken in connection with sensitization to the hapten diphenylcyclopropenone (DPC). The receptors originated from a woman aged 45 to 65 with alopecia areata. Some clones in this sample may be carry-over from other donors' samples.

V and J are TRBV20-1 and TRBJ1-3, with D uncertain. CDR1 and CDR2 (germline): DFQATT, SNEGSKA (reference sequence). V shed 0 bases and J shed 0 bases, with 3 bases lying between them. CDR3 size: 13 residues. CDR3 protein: CSARDSSGNTIYF. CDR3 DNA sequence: TGCAGTGCTAGAGACAGCTCTGGAAACACCATATATTTT.

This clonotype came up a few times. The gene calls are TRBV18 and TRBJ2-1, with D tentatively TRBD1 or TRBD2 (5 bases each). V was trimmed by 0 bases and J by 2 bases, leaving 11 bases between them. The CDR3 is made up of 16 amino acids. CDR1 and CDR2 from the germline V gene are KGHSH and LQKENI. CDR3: CASSPPAGGAYNEQFF. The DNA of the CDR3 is TGTGCCAGCTCACCACCCGCTGGGGGAGCCTACAATGAGCAGTTCTTC.

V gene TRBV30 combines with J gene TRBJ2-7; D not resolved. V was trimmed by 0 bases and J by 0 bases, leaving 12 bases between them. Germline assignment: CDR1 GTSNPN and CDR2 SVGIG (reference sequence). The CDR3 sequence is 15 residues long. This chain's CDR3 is CAWSVSRLSSYEQYF. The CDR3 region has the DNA TGTGCCTGGAGTGTAAGTCGGCTGAGCTCCTACGAGCAGTACTTC.

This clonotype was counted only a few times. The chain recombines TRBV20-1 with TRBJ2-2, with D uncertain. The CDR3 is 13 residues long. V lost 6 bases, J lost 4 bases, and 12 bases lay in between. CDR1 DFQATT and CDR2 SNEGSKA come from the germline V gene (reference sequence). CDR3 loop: CSAANTPTGELFF. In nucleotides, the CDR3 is TGCAGTGCCGCCAATACTCCCACCGGGGAGCTGTTTTTT.

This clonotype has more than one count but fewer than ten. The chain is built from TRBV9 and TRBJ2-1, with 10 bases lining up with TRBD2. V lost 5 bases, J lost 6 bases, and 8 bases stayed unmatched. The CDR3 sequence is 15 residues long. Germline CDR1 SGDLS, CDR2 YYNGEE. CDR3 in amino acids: CASREGLAEGNEQFF. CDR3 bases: TGTGCCAGCAGAGAAGGACTAGCGGAAGGCAATGAGCAGTTCTTC. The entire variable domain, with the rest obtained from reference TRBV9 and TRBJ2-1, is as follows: DSGVTQTPKHLITATGQRVTLRCSPRSGDLSVYWYQQSLDQGLQFLIQYYNGEERAKGNILERFSAQQFPDLHSELNLSSLELGDSALYFCASREGLAEGNEQFFGPGTRLTVL.

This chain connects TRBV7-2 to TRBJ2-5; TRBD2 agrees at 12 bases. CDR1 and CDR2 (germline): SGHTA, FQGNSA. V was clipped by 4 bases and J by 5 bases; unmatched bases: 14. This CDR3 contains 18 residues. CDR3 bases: TGTGCCAGCAGCTCCTCGAGGACTAGCGGGGTAAAGTCCGAGACCCAGTACTTC. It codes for CASSSSRTSGVKSETQYF.

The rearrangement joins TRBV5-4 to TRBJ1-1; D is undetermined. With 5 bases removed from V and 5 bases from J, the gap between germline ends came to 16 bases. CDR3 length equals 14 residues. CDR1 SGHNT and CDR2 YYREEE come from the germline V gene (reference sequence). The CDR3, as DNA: TGTGCCAGCAGAACGGACCTCCTTGGGACTGAAGCTTTCTTT. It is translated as CASRTDLLGTEAFF.

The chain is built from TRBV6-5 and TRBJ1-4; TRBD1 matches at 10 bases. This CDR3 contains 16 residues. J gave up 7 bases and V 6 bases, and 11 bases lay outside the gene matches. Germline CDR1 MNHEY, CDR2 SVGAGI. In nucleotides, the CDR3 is TGTGCCAGCAGCACTACTCTCGGGACAGGGGTTGAAAAACTGTTTTTT. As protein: CASSTTLGTGVEKLFF.

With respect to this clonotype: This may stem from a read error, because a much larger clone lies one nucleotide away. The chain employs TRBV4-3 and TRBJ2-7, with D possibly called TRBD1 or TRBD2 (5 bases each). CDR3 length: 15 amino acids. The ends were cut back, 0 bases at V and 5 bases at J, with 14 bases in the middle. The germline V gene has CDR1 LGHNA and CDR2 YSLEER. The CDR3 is CASSQEVGATNEQYF. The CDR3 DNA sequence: TGCGCCAGCAGCCAAGAGGTCGGGGCAACCAACGAGCAGTACTTC.

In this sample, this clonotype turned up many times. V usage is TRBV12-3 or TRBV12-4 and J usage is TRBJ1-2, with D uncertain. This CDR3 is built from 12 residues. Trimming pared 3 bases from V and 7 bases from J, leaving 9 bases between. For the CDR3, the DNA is TGTGCCAGCAGTTTCGGTCGAGCTGGCTACACCTTC. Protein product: CASSFGRAGYTF.

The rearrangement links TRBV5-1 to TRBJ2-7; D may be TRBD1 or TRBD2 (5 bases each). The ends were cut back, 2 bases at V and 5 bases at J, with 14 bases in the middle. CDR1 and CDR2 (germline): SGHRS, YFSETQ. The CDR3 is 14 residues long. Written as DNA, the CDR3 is TGCGCCAGCAGCTTAGGGGACCCAGCCAACGAGCAGTACTTC. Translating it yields CASSLGDPANEQYF.

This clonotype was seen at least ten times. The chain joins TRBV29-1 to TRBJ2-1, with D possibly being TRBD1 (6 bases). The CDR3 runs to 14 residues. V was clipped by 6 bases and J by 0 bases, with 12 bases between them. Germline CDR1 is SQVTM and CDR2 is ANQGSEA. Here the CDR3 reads CSVNPGVSYNEQFF. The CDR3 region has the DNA TGCAGCGTAAACCCAGGGGTCTCCTACAATGAGCAGTTCTTC.

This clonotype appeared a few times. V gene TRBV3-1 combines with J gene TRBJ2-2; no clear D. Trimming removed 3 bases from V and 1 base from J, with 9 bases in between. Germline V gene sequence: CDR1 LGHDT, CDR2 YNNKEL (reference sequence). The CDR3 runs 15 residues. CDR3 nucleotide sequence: TGTGCCAGCAGCCACCTTTATAAGAACACCGGGGAGCTGTTTTTT. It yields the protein CASSHLYKNTGELFF.

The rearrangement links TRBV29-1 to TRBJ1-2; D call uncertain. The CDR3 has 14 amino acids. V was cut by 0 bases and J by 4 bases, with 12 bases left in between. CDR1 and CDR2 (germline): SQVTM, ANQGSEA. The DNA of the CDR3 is TGCAGCGTTGAAGATCTTTGGGATCCCTATGGCTACACCTTC. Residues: CSVEDLWDPYGYTF.

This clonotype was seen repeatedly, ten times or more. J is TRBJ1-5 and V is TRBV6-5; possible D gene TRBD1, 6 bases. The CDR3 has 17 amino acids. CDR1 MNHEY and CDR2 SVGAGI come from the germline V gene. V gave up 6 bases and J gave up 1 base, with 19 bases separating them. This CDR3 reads CASSREGITGSNQPQHF. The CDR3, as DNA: TGTGCCAGCAGCCGAGAAGGAATTACAGGGAGCAATCAGCCCCAGCATTTT.

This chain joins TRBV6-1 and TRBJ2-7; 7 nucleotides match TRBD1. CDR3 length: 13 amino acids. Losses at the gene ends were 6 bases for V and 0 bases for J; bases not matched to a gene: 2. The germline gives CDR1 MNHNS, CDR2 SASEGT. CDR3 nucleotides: TGTGCCAGCAGGACAGGGTTCTCCTACGAGCAGTACTTC. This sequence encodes CASRTGFSYEQYF.

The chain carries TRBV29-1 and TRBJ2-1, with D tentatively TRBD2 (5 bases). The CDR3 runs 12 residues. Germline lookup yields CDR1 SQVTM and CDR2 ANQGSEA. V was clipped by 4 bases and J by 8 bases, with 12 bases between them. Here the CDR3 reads CSVASSRHEQFF. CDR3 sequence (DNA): TGCAGCGTTGCCTCTAGCAGGCATGAGCAGTTCTTC.

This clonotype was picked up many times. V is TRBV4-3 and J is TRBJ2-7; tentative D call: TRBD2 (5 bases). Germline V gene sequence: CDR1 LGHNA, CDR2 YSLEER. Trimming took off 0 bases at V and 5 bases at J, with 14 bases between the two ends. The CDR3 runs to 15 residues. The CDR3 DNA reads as TGCGCCAGCAGCCAAGAACTCGGAGGTGTCGACGAGCAGTACTTC. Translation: CASSQELGGVDEQYF.

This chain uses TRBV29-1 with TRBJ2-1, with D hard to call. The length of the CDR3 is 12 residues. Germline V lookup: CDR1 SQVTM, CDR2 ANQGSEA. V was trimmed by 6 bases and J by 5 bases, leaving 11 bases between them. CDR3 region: CSVGKNNNEQFF. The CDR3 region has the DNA TGCAGCGTGGGTAAGAACAACAATGAGCAGTTCTTC.

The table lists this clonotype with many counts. CDR3 DNA sequence: TGCAGCACCCGGATAGGGACCTATGGCTACACCTTC. Its protein product is CSTRIGTYGYTF. V and J are TRBV29-1 and TRBJ1-2; TRBD1 might be the D (5 bases). Germline V gene lookup returns CDR1 SQVTM and CDR2 ANQGSEA. Trimming shortened V by 8 bases and J by 4 bases, and 14 bases separated the two germline ends. The CDR3 is 12 residues long.

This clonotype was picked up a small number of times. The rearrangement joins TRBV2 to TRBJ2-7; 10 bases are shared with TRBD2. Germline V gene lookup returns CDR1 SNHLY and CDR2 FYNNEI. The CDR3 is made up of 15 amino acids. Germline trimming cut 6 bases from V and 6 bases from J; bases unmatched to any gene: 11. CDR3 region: CASSASGSIASEQYF. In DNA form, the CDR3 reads TGTGCCAGCAGCGCTAGCGGGAGTATCGCCAGCGAGCAGTACTTC.